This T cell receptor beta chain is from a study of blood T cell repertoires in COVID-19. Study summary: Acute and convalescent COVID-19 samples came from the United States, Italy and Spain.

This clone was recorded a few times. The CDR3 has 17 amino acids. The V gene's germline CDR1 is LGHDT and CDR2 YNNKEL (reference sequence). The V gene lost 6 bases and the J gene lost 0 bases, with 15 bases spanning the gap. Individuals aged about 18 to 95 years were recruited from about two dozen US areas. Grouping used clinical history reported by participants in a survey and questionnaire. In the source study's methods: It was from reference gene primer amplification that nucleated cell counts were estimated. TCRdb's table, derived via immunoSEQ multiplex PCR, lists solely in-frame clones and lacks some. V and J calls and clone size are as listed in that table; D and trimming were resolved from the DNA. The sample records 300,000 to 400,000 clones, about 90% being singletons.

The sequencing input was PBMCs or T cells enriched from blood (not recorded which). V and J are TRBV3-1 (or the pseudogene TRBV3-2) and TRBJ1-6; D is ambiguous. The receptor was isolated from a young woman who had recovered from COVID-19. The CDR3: CASSRVFESSYNSPLHF. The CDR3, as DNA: TGTGCCAGCAGTCGGGTGTTTGAGAGCTCCTATAATTCACCCCTCCACTTT.